These 32 T cell receptor beta chains originate from one sample sequenced in a study of T cell repertoires in cytomegalovirus infection. MiXCR, run by TCRdb on the reads, gives a single entry per CDR3 protein. The sample holds 650,000 to 900,000 distinct CDR3 sequences; less than 35% are singletons and the top ten take 9.5% to 15%. No antigens are known for them. This specimen was cultured CD8+ T cells from PBMCs, taken from culture after CMV antigen stimulation. The receptors originated from a human donor in good health (CMV status not recorded). Some clones in this sample may be carry-over from other donors' samples.

This clonotype appeared a few times. The chain recombines TRBV7-9 with TRBJ2-3; D is undetermined. The CDR3 contains 15 residues. Germline V lookup: CDR1 SEHNR, CDR2 FQNEAQ (reference sequence). Trimming left V 5 bases short and J 0 bases short, with 12 bases between. CDR3 protein: CASSPLDGSTDTQYF. The CDR3, as DNA: TGTGCCAGCAGCCCGCTTGACGGTAGCACAGATACGCAGTATTTT.

The chain carries TRBV27 and TRBJ1-6; D unresolved. Trimming took off 4 bases at V and 5 bases at J, with 9 bases between the two ends. The CDR3 runs 14 residues. CDR1 is MNHEY and CDR2 is SMNVEV in the germline V gene (reference sequence). The CDR3 here is CASSSQTNNSPLHF. In DNA, the CDR3 is TGTGCCAGCAGTTCGCAGACCAATAATTCACCCCTCCACTTT.

The gene calls are TRBV27 and TRBJ2-7, with 7 bases lining up with TRBD1. This CDR3 has 14 amino acids. Germline values: CDR1 MNHEY, CDR2 SMNVEV (reference sequence). The J segment lost 3 bases and the V segment lost 4 bases, leaving 6 bases of the junction unmatched. In DNA, the CDR3 is TGTGCCAGCAGTTCCGGGACAGAGTTCTACGAGCAGTACTTC. It specifies CASSSGTEFYEQYF.

This clonotype came up a few times. The V gene is TRBV5-8, the J gene TRBJ1-2, with 7 positions matching TRBD1. The CDR3 runs to 16 residues. Germline V gene data show CDR1 as SGHTS and CDR2 as YDEGEE. With V trimmed by 4 bases and J by 8 bases, 17 bases remained unmatched. The CDR3 sequence is CASSREDRYRGRGYTF. DNA of the CDR3: TGTGCCAGCAGCCGGGAGGATAGGTACAGGGGCCGAGGCTACACCTTC.

Details on this clonotype: The junction and the germline gene differ at one end; a read error may be behind it. The V and J genes are TRBV5-3 and TRBJ1-4; 7 bases fit TRBD1. Being an ORF, TRBV5-3 has a function that is uncertain. This CDR3 contains 15 residues. The CDR3: CASSLDGTANEKLFF. CDR3 in DNA: TGTGCCAGCAGCTTGGACGGGACAGCGAATGAAAAACTGTTTTTT.

The CDR3 sequence is CSARGLAGGRYTGELFF. The CDR3 nucleotides read TGCAGTGCTAGAGGGCTAGCGGGGGGCAGATACACCGGGGAGCTGTTTTTT. The V gene is TRBV20-1, the J gene TRBJ2-2, with 11 bases matching TRBD2. CDR1 DFQATT and CDR2 SNEGSKA come from the germline V gene (reference sequence). This CDR3 has 17 amino acids. V lost 1 base to trimming and J lost 3 bases; unmatched junction nucleotides: 7.

This clonotype was seen a few times. The V and J genes are TRBV27 and TRBJ2-7; D may be TRBD1 or TRBD2 (5 bases each). CDR1 is MNHEY and CDR2 is SMNVEV in the germline V gene (reference sequence). Trimming took 2 bases from V and 0 from J, leaving 11 bases between them. The CDR3 consists of 15 residues. The CDR3 loop reads CASSLRAGSSYEQYF. CDR3 coding DNA: TGTGCCAGCAGTTTAAGGGCAGGGAGCTCCTACGAGCAGTACTTC.

To note about this clonotype: A read error may explain this, as a much larger clone is one base away. The gene calls are TRBV19 and TRBJ1-5; D is uncertain. The CDR3 sequence is 16 residues long. Germline V gives CDR1 LNHDA, CDR2 SQIVND (reference sequence). The chain's CDR3 is CASSLAAPYSNQPQQF. In DNA form, the CDR3 reads TGTGCCAGTAGTCTGGCAGCTCCTTATAGCAATCAGCCCCAGCAGTTT.

This clonotype showed up just a few times. The CDR3: CASSQEPDSSGANVLTF. DNA for the CDR3: TGCGCCAGCAGCCAAGAGCCTGACAGCTCTGGGGCCAACGTCCTGACTTTC. The genes are TRBV4-3 and TRBJ2-6, with D perhaps TRBD1 (5 bases). The CDR3 contains 17 residues. Germline-derived CDR1 and CDR2 are LGHNA and YSLEER. Trimming pared 0 bases from V and 0 bases from J, leaving 9 bases between.

The chain employs TRBV4-2 and TRBJ2-4; D remains ambiguous. The CDR3 runs 15 residues. The V and J ends lost 1 base and 0 bases respectively, with 7 bases between them. From germline, CDR1 is LGHNA and CDR2 YNFKEQ. CDR3 DNA: TGTGCCAGCAGCCAAGTCGCGTTAGCCAAAAACATTCAGTACTTC. The encoded protein is CASSQVALAKNIQYF.

To note about this clonotype: Being one base from a much bigger clone, this may be a read error. The V gene is TRBV7-3, the J gene TRBJ1-2; D gene uncertain. This CDR3 is 13 amino acids long. Germline assignment: CDR1 SGHTA and CDR2 FQGTGA. CDR3 in amino acids: CVSSYGGLYGYTF. The CDR3 nucleotides read TGTGTCAGCAGCTACGGCGGACTTTATGGCTACACCTTC.

The chain employs TRBV27 and TRBJ2-1, with D tentatively TRBD1 (6 bases). The V gene's germline CDR1 is MNHEY and CDR2 SMNVEV (reference sequence). V was shortened by 6 bases and J by 4 bases, with 10 bases between the two germline ends. The CDR3 loop spans 13 amino acids. The CDR3: CASRHQGYNEQFF. DNA of the CDR3: TGTGCCAGCAGGCACCAGGGGTACAATGAGCAGTTCTTC.

This rearrangement joins TRBV24-1 to TRBJ2-1, with 8 bases aligning to TRBD1. J lost 9 bases, V lost 4 bases, and 7 bases had no gene match. Germline CDR1 KGHDR, CDR2 SFDVKD. The CDR3 has 14 residues. The CDR3 coding sequence is TGTGCCACCAGTGACCCCGGACAGGGACCTGAGCAGTTCTTC. Translating gives CATSDPGQGPEQFF.

This chain uses TRBV6-4 with TRBJ2-1; 12 nucleotides agree with TRBD2. There are 15 residues in the CDR3. Per the germline V gene, CDR1 is MRHNA and CDR2 is SNTAGT. Trimming at V came to 6 bases and at J to 7 bases, leaving 7 bases not matched to a gene. Written as DNA, the CDR3 is TGTGCCAGCAGGGAGCTAGCGGGGGGGCCGAATGAGCAGTTCTTC. Residues: CASRELAGGPNEQFF.

The rearrangement uses TRBV3-1 and TRBJ2-3, with 8 bases identical to TRBD2. This CDR3 region has 16 residues. In germline, CDR1 is LGHDT, CDR2 YNNKEL (reference sequence). V gave up 4 bases and J gave up 5 bases; unmatched junction bases: 11. The CDR3 nucleotides read TGTGCCAGCAGCCCTCGGGCGGGGGGACCCGGAGATACGCAGTATTTT. Residues: CASSPRAGGPGDTQYF.

The table lists this clonotype with a few counts. A read error may produce the germline difference seen at one junction end. The chain couples TRBV7-6 to TRBJ2-1; D is possibly TRBD1 or TRBD2 (7 bases each). The length of the CDR3 is 10 residues. Per the germline V gene, CDR1 is SGHVS and CDR2 is FNYEAQ. The CDR3 protein is CATVGRGQNF. CDR3 in DNA: TGTGCCACCGTTGGGAGGGGGCAAAACTTC. The entire variable domain, with the rest obtained from reference TRBV7-6 and TRBJ2-1, is as follows: GAGVSQSPRYKVTKRGQDVALRCDPISGHVSLYWYRQALGQGPEFLTYFNYEAQQDKSGLPNDRFSAERPEGSISTLTIQRTEQRDSAMYRCATVGRGQNFGPGTRLTVL.

This clonotype was seen ten or more times. The chain uses TRBV7-2 and TRBJ2-3; 9 nucleotides line up with TRBD1. V lost 4 bases to trimming and J lost 2 bases; unmatched junction nucleotides: 4. The CDR3 has 15 residues. Germline assignment: CDR1 SGHTA and CDR2 FQGNSA. The CDR3 is CASSSGTGHTDTQYF. The CDR3 region has the DNA TGTGCCAGCAGCTCCGGGACAGGGCACACAGATACGCAGTATTTT.

The rearrangement links TRBV3-1 to TRBJ2-1, with a tentative D call TRBD2 (6 bases). CDR1 is LGHDT and CDR2 is YNNKEL in the germline V gene (reference sequence). V was pared by 0 bases and J by 6 bases, with 21 bases between. The CDR3 runs to 18 residues. The CDR3 sequence: CASSQDLASAGFRNEQFF. The CDR3 nucleotides read TGTGCCAGCAGCCAAGATTTGGCTAGCGCGGGGTTTCGCAATGAGCAGTTCTTC.

This clonotype was counted many times. The chain links TRBV7-6 to TRBJ2-3; possible D gene TRBD2, 6 bases. Germline lookup yields CDR1 SGHVS and CDR2 FNYEAQ. Trimming took off 5 bases at V and 3 bases at J, with 15 bases between the two ends. This CDR3 region has 15 residues. CDR3: CASSVVAGLTDTQYF. The CDR3 coding sequence is TGTGCCAGCAGCGTCGTGGCGGGGCTAACAGATACGCAGTATTTT.

This clonotype showed up many times. The chain combines TRBV7-9 with TRBJ2-1; D is possibly TRBD1 (5 bases). Trimming shortened V by 6 bases and J by 9 bases, and 18 bases separated the two germline ends. This CDR3 region has 14 residues. Germline-derived CDR1 and CDR2 are SEHNR and FQNEAQ (reference sequence). CDR3 region: CASSGPDTRSEQFF. Here the CDR3 DNA reads TGTGCCAGCAGTGGCCCGGACACGCGATCTGAGCAGTTCTTC.

The gene calls are TRBV2 and TRBJ1-3; 7 bases line up with TRBD1. In germline, CDR1 is SNHLY, CDR2 FYNNEI. This CDR3 is built from 17 residues. V lost 6 bases and J lost 4; bases outside the gene matches: 15. The CDR3 spells CASRESGRGFTGNTIYF. The CDR3 coding sequence is TGTGCCAGCAGAGAGTCGGGCAGGGGGTTCACGGGAAACACCATATATTTT.

The chain couples TRBV12-3 or TRBV12-4 to TRBJ1-1; D possibly corresponds to TRBD1 (5 bases). CDR3 length: 13 amino acids. V lost 1 base and J 11 bases, leaving 14 bases between the germline ends. The CDR3 DNA reads as TGTGCCAGCAGTTTAGGGCTAAGGGGCGCCGCTTTCTTT. This encodes CASSLGLRGAAFF.

This clonotype has more than one count but fewer than ten. V gene TRBV12-3 or TRBV12-4 combines with J gene TRBJ2-1, with 10 bases lining up with TRBD2. V dropped 6 bases and J dropped 5; count of bases not matched to a gene: 10. The CDR3 has 16 amino acids. The CDR3 reads CASSFLLAGGHNEQFF. Written as DNA, the CDR3 is TGTGCCAGCAGCTTCCTTTTAGCGGGGGGCCACAATGAGCAGTTCTTC.

This clonotype showed up just a few times. The chain uses TRBV6-6 and TRBJ1-1; D is unclear. V lost 9 bases and J 2 bases, leaving 7 bases between the germline ends. Germline CDR1 and CDR2: MNHNY and SVGAGI (reference sequence). The CDR3 length is 11 residues. In DNA form, the CDR3 reads TGTGCCAGTCACCCTAACACTGAAGCTTTCTTT. As protein: CASHPNTEAFF.

The rearrangement uses TRBV6-1 and TRBJ1-1, with 7 bases matching TRBD1. In germline, CDR1 is MNHNS, CDR2 SASEGT. The CDR3 consists of 13 residues. The V gene end was trimmed by 6 bases and the J gene end by 5 bases; junction bases not matched to a gene: 6. The CDR3 reads CASRNRGLTEAFF. In DNA form, the CDR3 reads TGTGCCAGCAGAAACAGGGGTTTAACTGAAGCTTTCTTT.

The V call is TRBV28, the J call TRBJ2-3; 10 bases are shared with TRBD2. This CDR3 has 17 residues. The junction had 11 bases not matched to a gene; V was cut back by 4 bases and J by 4 bases. Per germline, CDR1 MDHEN and CDR2 SYDVKM. DNA of the CDR3: TGTGCCAGCAGTTCCTCACTAGCGGGGCCTTTCGCAGATACGCAGTATTTT. This codes for CASSSSLAGPFADTQYF.

This clonotype was observed a few times. The chain couples TRBV10-2 to TRBJ2-1, with 15 bases fitting TRBD2. The V gene end was trimmed by 4 bases and the J gene end by 8 bases; junction bases not matched to a gene: 6. The CDR3 extends over 16 amino acids. Germline CDR1 and CDR2: WSHSY and SAAADI. This chain's CDR3 is CASSGTSGGARYEQFF. CDR3 bases: TGCGCCAGCAGTGGGACTAGCGGGGGGGCTAGGTATGAGCAGTTCTTC.

The chain recombines TRBV4-2 with TRBJ2-2; D not resolved. Trimming shortened V by 0 bases and J by 1 base, and 6 bases separated the two germline ends. CDR1 is LGHNA, CDR2 YNFKEQ, per germline. The CDR3 has 15 amino acids. CDR3 coding DNA: TGTGCCAGCAGCCAAGAGCCTAGGAACACCGGGGAGCTGTTTTTT. Its protein is CASSQEPRNTGELFF.

This clonotype was seen many times. The rearrangement uses TRBV7-2 and TRBJ1-2; no definite D call. The CDR3 is made up of 13 amino acids. Germline V lookup: CDR1 SGHTA, CDR2 FQGNSA. V was shortened by 6 bases and J by 4 bases, with 12 bases between the two germline ends. The CDR3 DNA reads as TGTGCCAGCAGGGGGATTGGCCTCTATGGCTACACCTTC. Its protein is CASRGIGLYGYTF.

This clonotype was seen a few times. This chain links TRBV15 with TRBJ1-1, with D possibly being TRBD1 (6 bases). The ends were cut back, 6 bases at V and 5 bases at J, with 13 bases in the middle. The length of the CDR3 is 13 residues. Germline V gene sequence: CDR1 LNHNV, CDR2 YYDKDF (reference sequence). CDR3 protein: CATRTGGYTEAFF. CDR3 in DNA: TGTGCCACCAGGACAGGCGGATATACTGAAGCTTTCTTT.

This rearrangement joins TRBV4-3 to TRBJ2-1, with a weak D call TRBD2 (5 bases). The CDR3 is 16 residues long. CDR1 and CDR2 (germline): LGHNA, YSLEER. Trimming took 0 bases from V and 2 from J, leaving 11 bases between them. The CDR3, as DNA: TGCGCCAGCAGCCAAGATCCGCGGGTTACCTACAATGAGCAGTTCTTC. Encoded protein: CASSQDPRVTYNEQFF.

Worth noting for this clonotype: This clone may be a read error of a much larger clone one base away. This chain joins TRBV7-6 and TRBJ1-5; D is perhaps TRBD1 (5 bases). The germline gives CDR1 SGHVS, CDR2 FNYEAQ. This CDR3 comprises 16 residues. CDR3 residues: CASSPGGTYSNQPRHF. The CDR3 nucleotides are TGTGCCAGCAGCCCAGGTGGGACTTATAGCAATCAGCCCCGGCATTTT.